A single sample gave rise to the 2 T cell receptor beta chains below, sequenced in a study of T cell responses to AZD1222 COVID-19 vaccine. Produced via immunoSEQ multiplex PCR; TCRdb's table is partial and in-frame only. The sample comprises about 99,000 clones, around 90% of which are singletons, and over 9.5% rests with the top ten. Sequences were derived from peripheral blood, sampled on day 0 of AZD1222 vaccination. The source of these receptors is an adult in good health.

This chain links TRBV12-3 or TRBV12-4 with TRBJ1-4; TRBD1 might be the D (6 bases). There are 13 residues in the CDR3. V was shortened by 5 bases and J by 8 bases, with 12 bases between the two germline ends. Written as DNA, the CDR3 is TGTGCCAGCAGTACTCGGGGGGCCGAAAAACTGTTTTTT. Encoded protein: CASSTRGAEKLFF.

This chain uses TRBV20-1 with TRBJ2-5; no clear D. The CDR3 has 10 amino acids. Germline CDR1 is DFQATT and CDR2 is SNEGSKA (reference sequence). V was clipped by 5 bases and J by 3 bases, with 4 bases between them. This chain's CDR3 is CSAGKETQYF. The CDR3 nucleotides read TGCAGTGCTGGAAAAGAGACCCAGTACTTC.